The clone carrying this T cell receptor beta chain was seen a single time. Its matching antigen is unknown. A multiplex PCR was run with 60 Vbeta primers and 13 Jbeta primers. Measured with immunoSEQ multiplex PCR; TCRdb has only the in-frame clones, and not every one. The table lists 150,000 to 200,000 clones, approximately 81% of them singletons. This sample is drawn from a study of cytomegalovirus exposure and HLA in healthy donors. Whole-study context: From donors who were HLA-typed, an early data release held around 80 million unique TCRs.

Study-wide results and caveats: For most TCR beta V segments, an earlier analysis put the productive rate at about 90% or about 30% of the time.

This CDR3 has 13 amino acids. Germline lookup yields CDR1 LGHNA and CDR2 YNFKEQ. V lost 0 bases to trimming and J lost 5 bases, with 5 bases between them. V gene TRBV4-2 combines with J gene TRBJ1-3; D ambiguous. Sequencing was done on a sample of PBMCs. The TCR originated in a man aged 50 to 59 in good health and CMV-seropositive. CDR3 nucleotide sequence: TGTGCCAGCAGCCAAGATGCTAGAAACACCATATATTTT. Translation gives CASSQDARNTIYF.